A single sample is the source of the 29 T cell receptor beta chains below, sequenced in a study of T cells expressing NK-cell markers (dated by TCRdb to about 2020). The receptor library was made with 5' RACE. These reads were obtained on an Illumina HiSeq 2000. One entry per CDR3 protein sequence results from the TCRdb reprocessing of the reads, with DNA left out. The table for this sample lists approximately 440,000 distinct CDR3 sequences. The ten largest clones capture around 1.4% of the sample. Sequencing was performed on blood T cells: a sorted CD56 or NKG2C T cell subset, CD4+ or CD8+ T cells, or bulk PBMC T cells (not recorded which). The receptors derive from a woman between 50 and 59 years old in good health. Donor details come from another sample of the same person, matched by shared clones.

The CDR3: CASSPGPFDTQYF. The rearrangement joins TRBV18 to TRBJ2-3. Germline assignment: CDR1 KGHSH and CDR2 LQKENI. CDR3 length equals 13 residues.

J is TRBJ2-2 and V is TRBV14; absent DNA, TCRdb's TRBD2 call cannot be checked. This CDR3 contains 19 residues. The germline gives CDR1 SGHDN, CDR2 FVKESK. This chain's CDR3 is CASSLGLAGPMWDTGELFF.

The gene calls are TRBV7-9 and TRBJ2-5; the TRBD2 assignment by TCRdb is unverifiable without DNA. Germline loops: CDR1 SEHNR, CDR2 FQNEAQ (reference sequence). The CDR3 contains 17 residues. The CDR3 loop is CASTPWGSSGFQETQYF.

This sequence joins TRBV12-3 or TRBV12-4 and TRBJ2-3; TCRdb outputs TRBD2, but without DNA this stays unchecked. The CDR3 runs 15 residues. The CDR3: CASSWMRVNTDTQYF.

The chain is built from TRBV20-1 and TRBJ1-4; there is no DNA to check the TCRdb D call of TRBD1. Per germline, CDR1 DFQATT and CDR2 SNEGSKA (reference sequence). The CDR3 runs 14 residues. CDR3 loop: CSARPPTEGEKLFF.

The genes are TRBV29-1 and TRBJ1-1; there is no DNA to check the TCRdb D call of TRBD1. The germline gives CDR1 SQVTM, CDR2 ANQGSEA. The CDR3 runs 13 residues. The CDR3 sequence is CSAQGGRNTEAFF.

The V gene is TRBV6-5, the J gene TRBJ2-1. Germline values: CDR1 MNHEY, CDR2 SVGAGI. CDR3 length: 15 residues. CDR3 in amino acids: CASSYVGHSYNEQFF.

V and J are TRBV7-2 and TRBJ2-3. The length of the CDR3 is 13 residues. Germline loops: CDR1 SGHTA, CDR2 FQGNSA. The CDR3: CASSFDSKGTQYF. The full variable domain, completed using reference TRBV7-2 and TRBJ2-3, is GAGVSQSPSNKVTEKGKDVELRCDPISGHTALYWYRQSLGQGLEFLIYFQGNSAPDKSGLPSDRFSAERTGGSVSTLTIQRTQQEDSAVYLCASSFDSKGTQYFGPGTRLTVL.

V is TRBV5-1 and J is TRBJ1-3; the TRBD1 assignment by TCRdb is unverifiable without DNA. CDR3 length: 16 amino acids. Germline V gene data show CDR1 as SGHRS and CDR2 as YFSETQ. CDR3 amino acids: CASSLGPIGTGNTIYF. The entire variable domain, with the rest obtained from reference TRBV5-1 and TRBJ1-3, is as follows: KAGVTQTPRYLIKTRGQQVTLSCSPISGHRSVSWYQQTPGQGLQFLFEYFSETQRNKGNFPGRFSGRQFSNSRSEMNVSTLELGDSALYLCASSLGPIGTGNTIYFGEGSWLTVV.

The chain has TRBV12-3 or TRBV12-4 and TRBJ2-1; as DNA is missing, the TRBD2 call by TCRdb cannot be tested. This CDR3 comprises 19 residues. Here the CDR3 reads CASSPGGGGRHPSYNEQFF.

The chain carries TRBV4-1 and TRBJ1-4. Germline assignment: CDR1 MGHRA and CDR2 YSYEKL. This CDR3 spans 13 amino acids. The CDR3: CASSQTRNEKLFF.

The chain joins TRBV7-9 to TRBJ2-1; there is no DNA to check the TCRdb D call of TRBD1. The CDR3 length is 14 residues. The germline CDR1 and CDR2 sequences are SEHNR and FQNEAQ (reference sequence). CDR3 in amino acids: CASFEVRGGNEQFF.

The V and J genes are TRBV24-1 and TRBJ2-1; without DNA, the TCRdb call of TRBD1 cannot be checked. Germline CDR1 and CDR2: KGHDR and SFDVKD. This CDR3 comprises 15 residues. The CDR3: CATSDFGTARHEQFF.

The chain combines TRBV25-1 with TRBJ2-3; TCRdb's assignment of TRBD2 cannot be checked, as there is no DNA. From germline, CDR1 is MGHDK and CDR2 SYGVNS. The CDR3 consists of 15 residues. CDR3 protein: CASSEGVTSGDTQYF.

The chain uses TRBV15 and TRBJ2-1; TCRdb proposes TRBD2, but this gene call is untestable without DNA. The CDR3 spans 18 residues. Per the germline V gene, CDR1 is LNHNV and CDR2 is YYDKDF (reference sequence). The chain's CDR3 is CATSKPRWRLAELNEQFF.

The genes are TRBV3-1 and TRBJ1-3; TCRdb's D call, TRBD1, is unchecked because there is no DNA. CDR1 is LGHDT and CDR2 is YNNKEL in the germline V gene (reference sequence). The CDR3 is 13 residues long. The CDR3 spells CASARGPGNTIYF.

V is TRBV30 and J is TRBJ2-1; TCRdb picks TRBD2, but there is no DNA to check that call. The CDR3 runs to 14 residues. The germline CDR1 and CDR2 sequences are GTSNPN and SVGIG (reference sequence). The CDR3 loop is CAWRIVLAGGPQFF.

CDR3 region: CASSLRPSGTGRSRNTGELFF. The chain joins TRBV5-1 to TRBJ2-2; TCRdb calls TRBD1, which cannot be checked without DNA. Germline V lookup: CDR1 SGHRS, CDR2 YFSETQ. The CDR3 runs 21 residues.

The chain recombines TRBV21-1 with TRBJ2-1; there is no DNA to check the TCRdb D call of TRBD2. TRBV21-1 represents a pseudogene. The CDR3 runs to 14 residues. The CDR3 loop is CASNKGGGYNEQFF.

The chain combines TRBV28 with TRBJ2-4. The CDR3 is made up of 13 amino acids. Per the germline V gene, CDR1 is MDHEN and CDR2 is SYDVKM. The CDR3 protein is CASNGRTKNIQYF. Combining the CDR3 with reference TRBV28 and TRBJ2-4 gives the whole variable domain DVKVTQSSRYLVKRTGEKVFLECVQDMDHENMFWYRQDPGLGLRLIYFSYDVKMKEKGDIPEGYSVSREKKERFSLILESASTNQTSMYLCASNGRTKNIQYFGAGTRLSVL.

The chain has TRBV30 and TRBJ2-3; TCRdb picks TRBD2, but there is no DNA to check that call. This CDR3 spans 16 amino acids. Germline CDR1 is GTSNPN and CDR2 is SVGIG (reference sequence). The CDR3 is CAWSPKLSGRADTQYF.

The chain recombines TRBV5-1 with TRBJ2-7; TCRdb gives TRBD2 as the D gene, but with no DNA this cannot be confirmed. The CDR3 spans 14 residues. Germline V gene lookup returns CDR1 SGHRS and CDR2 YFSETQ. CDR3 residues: CASSHQSPTYEQYF.

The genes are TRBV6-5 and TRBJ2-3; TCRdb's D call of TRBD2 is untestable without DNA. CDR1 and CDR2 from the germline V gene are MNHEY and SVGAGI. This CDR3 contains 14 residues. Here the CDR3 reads CASSYSGTPDTQYF.

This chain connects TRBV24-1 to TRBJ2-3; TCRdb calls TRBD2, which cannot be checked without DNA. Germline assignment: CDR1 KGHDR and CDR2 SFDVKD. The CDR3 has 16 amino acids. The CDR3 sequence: CATSDPVAGEGDTQYF.

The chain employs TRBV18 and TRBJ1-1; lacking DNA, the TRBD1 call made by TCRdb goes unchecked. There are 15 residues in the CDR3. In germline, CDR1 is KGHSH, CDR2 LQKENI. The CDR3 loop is CASSPGTGVYTEAFF. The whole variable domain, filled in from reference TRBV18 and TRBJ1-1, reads NAGVMQNPRHLVRRRGQEARLRCSPMKGHSHVYWYRQLPEEGLKFMVYLQKENIIDESGMPKERFSAEFPKEGPSILRIQQVVRGDSAAYFCASSPGTGVYTEAFFGQGTRLTVV.

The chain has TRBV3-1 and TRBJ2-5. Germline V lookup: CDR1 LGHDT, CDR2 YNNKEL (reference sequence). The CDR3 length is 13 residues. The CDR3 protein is CASRSILQETQYF.

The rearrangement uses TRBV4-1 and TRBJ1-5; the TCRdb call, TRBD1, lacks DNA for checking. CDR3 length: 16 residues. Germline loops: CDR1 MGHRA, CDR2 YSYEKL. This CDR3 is CASSHTGQGVNQPQHF.

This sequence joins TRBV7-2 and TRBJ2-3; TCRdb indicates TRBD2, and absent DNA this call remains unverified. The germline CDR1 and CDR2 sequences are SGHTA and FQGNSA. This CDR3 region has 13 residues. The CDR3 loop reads CASSSTTSFAQYF.

CDR3: CSAYKGESHTEAFF. The chain uses TRBV20-1 and TRBJ1-1. Germline CDR1 DFQATT, CDR2 SNEGSKA (reference sequence). The CDR3 runs to 14 residues.